What follows are 28 T cell receptor beta chains derived from one specimen sequenced in a study of blood T cells in healthy people across ages. Primed by a sample-barcoded 5' primer and a J-beta primer mix, a second PCR proceeded for about 7 to 12 cycles. TCRdb re-derived calls from the 5' RACE reads in MiXCR, one entry per CDR3 protein. The sample lists 780,000 or so distinct CDR3 sequences; about 48% were seen once. The sequenced material came from blood. Receptors were obtained from a man aged 80 or over in good health.

The chain employs TRBV5-1 and TRBJ2-5; tentatively, D is TRBD2 (5 bases). Germline CDR1 and CDR2: SGHRS and YFSETQ. The CDR3 contains 14 residues. Trimming removed 3 bases at V and 2 bases at J, with 11 bases between. The CDR3 region is CASSSVRGQETQYF. CDR3 coding DNA: TGCGCCAGCAGCTCGGTCCGGGGACAAGAGACCCAGTACTTC.

V usage is TRBV28 and J usage is TRBJ1-2; 7 bases line up with TRBD1. Germline CDR1 MDHEN, CDR2 SYDVKM. The CDR3 is 14 residues long. The junction had 4 bases not matched to a gene; V was cut back by 6 bases and J by 0 bases. The chain's CDR3 is CASRSTGANYGYTF. DNA for the CDR3: TGTGCCAGCAGATCAACAGGGGCTAACTATGGCTACACCTTC.

J is TRBJ2-5 and V is TRBV10-3, with 9 bases lining up with TRBD1. This CDR3 comprises 15 residues. The germline CDR1 and CDR2 sequences are ENHRY and SYGVKD. With 5 bases clipped from V and 4 bases from J, the junction kept 8 bases outside the gene matches. The CDR3 nucleotides read TGTGCCATCAGTCGGGACAGGGTAACGGGAGAGACCCAGTACTTC. Amino acid sequence: CAISRDRVTGETQYF.

The chain links TRBV5-1 to TRBJ2-7; the match to TRBD2 covers 15 bases. The J call may be in error: the DNA end matches TRBJ2-5 better. The germline V gene encodes CDR1 SGHRS and CDR2 YFSETQ. The CDR3 consists of 16 residues. DNA for the CDR3: TGCGCCAGCAGCCCCGGGACTAGCGGGAGGACGGAGACCCAGTACTTC. Translating it yields CASSPGTSGRTETQYF.

The rearrangement links TRBV20-1 to TRBJ2-1, with 8 bases identical to TRBD2. V was clipped by 1 base and J by 4 bases; unmatched bases: 0. CDR3 length: 13 residues. Germline CDR1 reads DFQATT; CDR2 reads SNEGSKA (reference sequence). The CDR3 spells CSARGGGYNEQFF. As DNA, the CDR3 is TGCAGTGCTAGAGGCGGGGGGTACAATGAGCAGTTCTTC.

This clonotype was seen once. The V and J genes are TRBV10-3 and TRBJ2-1; D possibly corresponds to TRBD1 (5 bases). The ends were cut back, 6 bases at V and 7 bases at J, with 16 bases in the middle. Germline values: CDR1 ENHRY, CDR2 SYGVKD. The CDR3 sequence is 14 residues long. CDR3 coding DNA: TGTGCCATCAGGGACAACCAGGTGGGGAATGAGCAGTTCTTC. Translation: CAIRDNQVGNEQFF.

Ten or more counts support this clonotype. This chain links TRBV6-5 with TRBJ2-7; D is unresolved. CDR1 is MNHEY, CDR2 SVGAGI, per germline. The CDR3 extends over 15 amino acids. Trimming took 6 bases from V and 0 from J, leaving 15 bases between them. The chain's CDR3 is CASRPDMQSSYEQYF. As DNA, the CDR3 is TGTGCCAGCAGACCCGACATGCAGAGCTCCTACGAGCAGTACTTC.

This chain links TRBV12-3 or TRBV12-4 with TRBJ2-1; TRBD2 might be the D (11 bases). V was clipped by 6 bases and J by 9 bases, with 33 bases between them. CDR3 length: 19 residues. CDR3 amino acids: CASSSRTGGTSGSLGEQFF. CDR3 coding DNA: TGTGCCAGCAGCTCCCGGACAGGGGGAACTAGCGGGAGTCTAGGTGAGCAGTTCTTC.

V usage is TRBV20-1 and J usage is TRBJ2-5, with D perhaps TRBD2 (6 bases). There are 16 residues in the CDR3. Germline values: CDR1 DFQATT, CDR2 SNEGSKA (reference sequence). Trimming stripped 1 base from V and 2 bases from J, with 17 bases between. The CDR3: CSARAARLVGQETQYF. The DNA for the CDR3 is TGCAGTGCTAGAGCCGCCCGACTAGTGGGACAAGAGACCCAGTACTTC.

Concerning this clonotype: At one boundary the junction diverges from the germline segment, which might be a read error. The chain is built from TRBV9 and TRBJ1-2; TRBD1 is a possible D gene (5 bases). This CDR3 region has 13 residues. Germline loops: CDR1 SGDLS, CDR2 YYNGEE. The CDR3 coding sequence is TGTGCCGGCAGCCCGACAGATAACTATGGCTACACCTTC. It specifies CAGSPTDNYGYTF.

This clonotype was counted between two and nine times. The rearrangement uses TRBV5-1 and TRBJ2-7; no clear D gene. In germline, CDR1 is SGHRS, CDR2 YFSETQ. The CDR3 is 14 amino acids. Trimming stripped 2 bases from V and 3 bases from J, with 12 bases between. In DNA form, the CDR3 reads TGCGCCAGCAGCTTATTCAGTAACGGCTACGAGCAGTACTTC. This sequence encodes CASSLFSNGYEQYF.

V usage is TRBV24-1 and J usage is TRBJ2-2; D unresolved. Germline-derived CDR1 and CDR2 are KGHDR and SFDVKD. V was clipped by 1 base and J by 4 bases, with 9 bases between them. The CDR3 sequence is 15 residues long. CDR3 sequence reads: CATSDFTRATGELFF. CDR3 nucleotide sequence: TGTGCCACCAGTGATTTCACCCGGGCCACCGGGGAGCTGTTTTTT.

This clonotype was detected many times. The genes are TRBV20-1 and TRBJ2-1; D may be TRBD1 or TRBD2 (6 bases each). CDR3 length: 11 residues. Per the germline V gene, CDR1 is DFQATT and CDR2 is SNEGSKA (reference sequence). Trimming stripped 6 bases from V and 15 bases from J, with 18 bases between. This CDR3 is CSAPQGLLPFF. For the CDR3, the DNA is TGCAGTGCCCCACAGGGACTTCTCCCGTTCTTC.

The chain is built from TRBV9 and TRBJ1-1, with 11 bases fitting TRBD1. The CDR3 totals 15 residues. Germline V CDR1 and CDR2: SGDLS, YYNGEE. Losses at the gene ends were 0 bases for V and 5 bases for J; bases not matched to a gene: 3. This chain's CDR3 is CASSVGGTGGTEAFF. The CDR3 bases are TGTGCCAGCAGCGTAGGGGGGACAGGGGGGACTGAAGCTTTCTTT.

The rearrangement links TRBV2 to TRBJ1-5; 8 nucleotides match TRBD1. The J segment lost 1 base and the V segment lost 6 bases, leaving 5 bases of the junction unmatched. Germline CDR1 SNHLY, CDR2 FYNNEI. CDR3 length equals 15 residues. The CDR3 coding sequence is TGTGCCAGCAGAAAGACAGGGGACAGCAATCAGCCCCAGCATTTT. Translated, it gives CASRKTGDSNQPQHF.

This clonotype was seen a single time. The CDR3 sequence is CASSPRDRSAYEQYF. The CDR3 coding sequence is TGTGCCAGCTCACCCCGGGACAGGTCAGCCTACGAGCAGTACTTC. The gene calls are TRBV18 and TRBJ2-7; 8 bases match TRBD1. The V gene end was trimmed by 3 bases and the J gene end by 2 bases; junction bases not matched to a gene: 6. The CDR3 has 15 amino acids. CDR1 is KGHSH, CDR2 LQKENI, per germline. Combining the CDR3 with reference TRBV18 and TRBJ2-7 gives the whole variable domain NAGVMQNPRHLVRRRGQEARLRCSPMKGHSHVYWYRQLPEEGLKFMVYLQKENIIDESGMPKERFSAEFPKEGPSILRIQQVVRGDSAAYFCASSPRDRSAYEQYFGPGTRLTVT.

The chain carries TRBV5-1 and TRBJ2-1; 11 bases align to TRBD2. Looked up from germline, CDR1 is SGHRS and CDR2 is YFSETQ. CDR3 length equals 18 residues. V was clipped by 0 bases and J by 6 bases; unmatched bases: 11. CDR3 in DNA: TGCGCCAGCAGCTTGGCAGGAACTAGCGGGAGTCGGGGCAATGAGCAGTTCTTC. It translates to CASSLAGTSGSRGNEQFF.

This clonotype was seen more than once but under ten times. The gene calls are TRBV28 and TRBJ2-3, with 8 bases fitting TRBD2. Unmatched junction bases numbered 10, after V lost 9 bases and J lost 2 bases. The germline V gene has CDR1 MDHEN and CDR2 SYDVKM. This CDR3 is built from 15 residues. For the CDR3, the DNA is TGTGCCAGTCATGGGAGCGGGAGAACCACAGATACGCAGTATTTT. Translation gives CASHGSGRTTDTQYF.

This clonotype was observed at least ten times. This chain links TRBV7-8 with TRBJ2-5; TRBD2 matches 7 bases. Trimming at V came to 5 bases and at J to 5 bases, leaving 5 bases not matched to a gene. Germline assignment: CDR1 SGHVS and CDR2 FQNEAQ. The CDR3 covers 13 residues. CDR3 protein: CASSVGLGETQYF. CDR3 DNA sequence: TGTGCCAGCAGCGTAGGACTAGGGGAGACCCAGTACTTC.

This clonotype was counted only a few times. The chain carries TRBV6-5 and TRBJ1-2; 9 bases line up with TRBD1. The CDR3 has 13 amino acids. Germline CDR1 and CDR2: MNHEY and SVGAGI. The V gene end was trimmed by 5 bases and the J gene end by 6 bases; junction bases not matched to a gene: 4. In nucleotides, the CDR3 is TGTGCCAGCAGTCGCCGGACAGGGGATGGCTACACCTTC. Protein sequence: CASSRRTGDGYTF.

The V gene is TRBV6-1, the J gene TRBJ2-5; D unclear. TRBJ2-7 explains the end of the DNA better; the J call may be wrong. CDR1 is MNHNS, CDR2 SASEGT, per germline. The CDR3 has 14 amino acids. The CDR3 DNA reads TGTGCCAGCAGTGAAGATCGGTTCCCCTACGAGCAGTACTTC. Translated: CASSEDRFPYEQYF.

This chain joins TRBV4-1 and TRBJ1-1; maybe TRBD1 (6 bases). Trimming pared 0 bases from V and 0 bases from J, leaving 17 bases between. The CDR3 contains 18 residues. Germline V lookup: CDR1 MGHRA, CDR2 YSYEKL. CDR3 loop: CASSQDKGGAGVNTEAFF. In nucleotides, the CDR3 is TGCGCCAGCAGCCAAGATAAGGGCGGGGCAGGGGTGAACACTGAAGCTTTCTTT.

In this sample, this clonotype turned up a few times. The gene calls are TRBV29-1 and TRBJ1-2; tentatively, D is TRBD1 (5 bases). The CDR3 runs to 13 residues. Germline loops: CDR1 SQVTM, CDR2 ANQGSEA. With 4 bases removed from V and 7 bases from J, the gap between germline ends came to 16 bases. The CDR3: CSVARDGGSGYTF. CDR3 in DNA: TGCAGCGTTGCCCGGGACGGCGGGTCTGGCTACACCTTC.

This clonotype was counted between two and nine times. J is TRBJ2-7 and V is TRBV15; D is undetermined. The DNA end lines up better with TRBJ2-5; the J call may be wrong. CDR1 LNHNV and CDR2 YYDKDF come from the germline V gene (reference sequence). This CDR3 has 15 residues. DNA of the CDR3: TGTGCCACCCGAGAGCGCGATGTAGGGTGGGAGACCCAGTACTTC. This encodes CATRERDVGWETQYF.

The chain recombines TRBV5-1 with TRBJ2-5; 10 bases map to TRBD2. This CDR3 region has 17 residues. Germline V gene sequence: CDR1 SGHRS, CDR2 YFSETQ. The trim removed 0 bases at V and 6 bases at J, leaving 11 bases unmatched. The CDR3 DNA follows: TGCGCCAGCAGCTTGGAATCTCGGGCTAGCGGGAGACAGACCCAGTACTTC. Translated, it gives CASSLESRASGRQTQYF. The full variable domain, completed using reference TRBV5-1 and TRBJ2-5, is KAGVTQTPRYLIKTRGQQVTLSCSPISGHRSVSWYQQTPGQGLQFLFEYFSETQRNKGNFPGRFSGRQFSNSRSEMNVSTLELGDSALYLCASSLESRASGRQTQYFGPGTRLLVL.

This clonotype was detected a few times. An end of the junction differs from the germline gene, which may be a read error. The chain carries TRBV29-1 and TRBJ2-7, with 9 bases that match TRBD1. The CDR3 loop spans 16 amino acids. Germline CDR1 reads SQVTM; CDR2 reads ANQGSEA. CDR3 region: CSVRPSGTGSSHEQYF. CDR3 nucleotides: TGCAGCGTCAGACCCTCCGGGACAGGGAGCTCCCACGAGCAGTACTTC.

The genes are TRBV7-8 and TRBJ2-1; TRBD2 aligns across 8 bases. V was pared by 3 bases and J by 14 bases, with 3 bases of the junction left unmatched. The CDR3 runs to 11 residues. Germline V lookup: CDR1 SGHVS, CDR2 FQNEAQ. The CDR3 loop is CASSFSGGKFF. CDR3 in DNA: TGTGCCAGCAGCTTTTCGGGAGGGAAGTTCTTC.

The chain has TRBV29-1 and TRBJ2-1; TRBD2 agrees at 9 bases. J was trimmed by 1 base and V by 5 bases; bases with no gene match: 6. The CDR3 is 15 residues long. CDR1 and CDR2 (germline): SQVTM, ANQGSEA. CDR3 coding DNA: TGCAGCGTTTTGGCGGGAGGGGGGTCCTACAATGAGCAGTTCTTC. Translated, it gives CSVLAGGGSYNEQFF.